This T cell receptor beta chain was retrieved from a study of prognosis after radiotherapy for stage I lung cancer. The TCR beta CDR3 region was amplified from genomic DNA, with two rounds of multiplex PCR being used for the amplification. The authors ran first-round PCR with primers specific to each TRBV and TRBJ gene. TCRdb used MiXCR to reprocess the multiplex PCR reads, holding one entry per CDR3 protein. The sample has 45,000 to 60,000 distinct CDR3 sequences; about 37% are singletons. Germline values: CDR1 LGHNA, CDR2 YSLEER. This CDR3 has 13 amino acids. Trimming removed 0 bases from V and 8 bases from J, with 8 bases in between.

The sample here was PBMCs, taken before or after stereotactic body radiation therapy (not recorded which). This sequence joins TRBV4-3 and TRBJ1-5; D unclear. This sequence was found in a donor aged 50 or older with non-small cell lung cancer. CDR3 sequence (DNA): TGCGCCAGCAGCCAAGAAGTCTTAAAGCCCCAGCATTTT. Translation gives CASSQEVLKPQHF.